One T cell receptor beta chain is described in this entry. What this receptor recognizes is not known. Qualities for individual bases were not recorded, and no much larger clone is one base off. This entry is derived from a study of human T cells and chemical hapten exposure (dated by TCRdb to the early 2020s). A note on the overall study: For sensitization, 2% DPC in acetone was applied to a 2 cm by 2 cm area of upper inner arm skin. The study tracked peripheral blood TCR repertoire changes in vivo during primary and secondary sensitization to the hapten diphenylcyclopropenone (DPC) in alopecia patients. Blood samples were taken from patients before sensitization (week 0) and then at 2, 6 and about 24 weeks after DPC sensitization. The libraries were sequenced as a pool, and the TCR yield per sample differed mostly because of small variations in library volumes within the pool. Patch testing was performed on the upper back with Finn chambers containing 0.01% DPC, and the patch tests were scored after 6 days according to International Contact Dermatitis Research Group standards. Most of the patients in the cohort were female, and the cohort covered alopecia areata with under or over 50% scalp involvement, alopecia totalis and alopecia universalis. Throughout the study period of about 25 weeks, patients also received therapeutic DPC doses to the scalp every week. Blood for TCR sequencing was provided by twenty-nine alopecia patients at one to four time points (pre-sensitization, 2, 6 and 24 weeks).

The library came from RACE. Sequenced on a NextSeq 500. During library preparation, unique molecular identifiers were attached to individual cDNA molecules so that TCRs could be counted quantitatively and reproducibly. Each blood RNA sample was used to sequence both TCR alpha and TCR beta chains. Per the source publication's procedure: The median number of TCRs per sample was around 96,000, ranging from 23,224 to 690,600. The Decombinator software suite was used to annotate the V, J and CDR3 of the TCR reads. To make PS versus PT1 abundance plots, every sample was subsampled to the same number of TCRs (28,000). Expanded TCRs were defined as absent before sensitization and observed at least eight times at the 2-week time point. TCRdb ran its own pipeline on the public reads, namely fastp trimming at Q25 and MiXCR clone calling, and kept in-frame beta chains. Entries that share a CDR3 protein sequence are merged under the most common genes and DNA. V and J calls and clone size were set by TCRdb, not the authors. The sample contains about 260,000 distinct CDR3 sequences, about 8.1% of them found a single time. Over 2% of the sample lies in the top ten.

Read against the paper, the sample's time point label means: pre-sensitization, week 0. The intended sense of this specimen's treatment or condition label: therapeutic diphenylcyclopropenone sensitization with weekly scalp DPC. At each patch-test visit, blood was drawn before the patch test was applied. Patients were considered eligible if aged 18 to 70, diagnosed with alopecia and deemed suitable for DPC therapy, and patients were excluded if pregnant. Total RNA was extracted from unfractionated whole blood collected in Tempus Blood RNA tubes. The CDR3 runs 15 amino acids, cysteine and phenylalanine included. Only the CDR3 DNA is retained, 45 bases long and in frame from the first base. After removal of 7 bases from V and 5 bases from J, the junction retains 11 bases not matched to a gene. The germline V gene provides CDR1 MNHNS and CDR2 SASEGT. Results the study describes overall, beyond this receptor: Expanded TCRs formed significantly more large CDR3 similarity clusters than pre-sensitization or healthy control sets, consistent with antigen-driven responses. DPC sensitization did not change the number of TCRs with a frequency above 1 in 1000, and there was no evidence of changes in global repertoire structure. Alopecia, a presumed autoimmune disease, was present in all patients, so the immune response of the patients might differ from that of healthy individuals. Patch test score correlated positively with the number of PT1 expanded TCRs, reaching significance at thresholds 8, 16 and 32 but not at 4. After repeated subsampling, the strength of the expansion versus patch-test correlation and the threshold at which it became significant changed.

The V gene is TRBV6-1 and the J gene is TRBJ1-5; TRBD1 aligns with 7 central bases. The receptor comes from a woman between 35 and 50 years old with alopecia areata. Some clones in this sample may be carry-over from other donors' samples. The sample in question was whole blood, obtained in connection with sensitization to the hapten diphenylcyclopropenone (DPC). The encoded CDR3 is CASTPGGPGYQPQHF. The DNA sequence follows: TGTGCCAGCACCCCAGGGGGGCCAGGATATCAGCCCCAGCATTTT.